This T cell receptor beta chain was retrieved from a study of response to subunit inactivated influenza vaccine. A note on this clonotype: Antigen: not known.

TCRdb redid the calling of the RT-PCR reads with MiXCR, one entry per CDR3 protein. This table holds a few hundred thousand distinct CDR3 sequences, approximately 15% found once. Germline V gives CDR1 SGHVS, CDR2 FNYEAQ. The V gene lost 5 bases and the J gene lost 4 bases, with 17 bases spanning the gap. CDR3 length equals 16 residues. Overall study findings and caveats: It was suggested by the authors that few new T cells are recruited by each seasonal influenza vaccination.

This chain connects TRBV7-6 to TRBJ2-2; TRBD2 might be the D (7 bases). Material: PBMCs from blood, obtained 12 days after vaccination. This TCR came from a man aged 50-59 years who received an inactivated influenza vaccine. This CDR3 reads CASSPRGGYSTGELFF. The CDR3 DNA sequence: TGTGCCAGCAGCCCGAGGGGGGGCTATAGCACCGGGGAGCTGTTTTTT.